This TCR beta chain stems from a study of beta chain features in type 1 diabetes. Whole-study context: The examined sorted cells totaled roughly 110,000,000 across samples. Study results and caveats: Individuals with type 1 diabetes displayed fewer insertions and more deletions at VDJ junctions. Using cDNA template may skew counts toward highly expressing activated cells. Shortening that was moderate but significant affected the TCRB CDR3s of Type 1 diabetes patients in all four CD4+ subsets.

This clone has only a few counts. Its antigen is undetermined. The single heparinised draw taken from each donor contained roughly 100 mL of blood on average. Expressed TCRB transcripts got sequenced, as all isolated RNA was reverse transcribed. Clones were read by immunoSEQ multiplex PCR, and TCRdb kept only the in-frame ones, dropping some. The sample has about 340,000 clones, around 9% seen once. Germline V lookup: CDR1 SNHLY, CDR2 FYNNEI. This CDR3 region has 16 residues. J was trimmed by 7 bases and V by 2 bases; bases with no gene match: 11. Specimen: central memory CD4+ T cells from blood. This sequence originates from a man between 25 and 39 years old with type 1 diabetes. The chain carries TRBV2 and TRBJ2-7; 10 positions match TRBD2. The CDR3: CASSERRSGGAEEQYF. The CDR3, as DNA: TGTGCCAGCAGTGAAAGGCGGAGCGGGGGGGCTGAGGAGCAGTACTTC. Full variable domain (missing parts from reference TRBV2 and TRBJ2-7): EPEVTQTPSHQVTQMGQEVILRCVPISNHLYFYWYRQILGQKVEFLVSFYNNEISEKSEIFDDQFSVERPDGSNFTLKIRSTKLEDSAMYFCASSERRSGGAEEQYFGPGTRLTVT.